This entry lists 26 T cell receptor beta chains sequenced from one sample in a study of blood T cell repertoires in COVID-19. Only in-frame clones appear in the TCRdb table, and some are missing; sequencing was by immunoSEQ multiplex PCR. The sample records about 100,000 clones, about nine tenths being singletons. The sample comprised peripheral blood. Receptors were obtained from a man aged 18 to 29 with COVID-19, enrolled during active disease.

This sequence joins TRBV9 and TRBJ2-1, with 10 nucleotides matching TRBD2. CDR3 length equals 15 residues. Losses at the gene ends were 3 bases for V and 6 bases for J; bases not matched to a gene: 6. Germline loops: CDR1 SGDLS, CDR2 YYNGEE. The CDR3 loop is CASSASGSVGNEQFF. The CDR3 DNA reads as TGTGCCAGCAGCGCTAGCGGGAGTGTGGGCAATGAGCAGTTCTTC.

The J gene is TRBJ1-5, the V gene TRBV30; maybe TRBD1 (6 bases). Germline V gene sequence: CDR1 GTSNPN, CDR2 SVGIG (reference sequence). Deletions cut 2 bases from V and 0 bases from J, with 8 bases between. The CDR3 runs to 14 residues. In DNA, the CDR3 is TGTGCCTGGAGTTCAGGGGTTAGCAATCAGCCCCAGCATTTT. This gives the protein CAWSSGVSNQPQHF.

The chain uses TRBV11-2 and TRBJ2-3; TRBD2 matches at 11 bases. The ends lost 5 bases at V and 2 bases at J; junction bases unmatched: 9. The CDR3 covers 17 residues. Looked up from germline, CDR1 is SGHAT and CDR2 is FQNNGV. The CDR3 is CASSVTSGRSLTDTQYF. DNA of the CDR3: TGTGCCAGCAGCGTTACTAGCGGGAGATCCCTCACAGATACGCAGTATTTT.

The gene calls are TRBV30 and TRBJ2-7; weak D call: TRBD2 (6 bases). From germline, CDR1 is GTSNPN and CDR2 SVGIG (reference sequence). The CDR3 spans 16 residues. The germline V and J ends were trimmed by 2 bases and 4 bases, with 21 bases remaining between them. CDR3 sequence reads: CAWSPSDYYGLYEQYF. As DNA, the CDR3 is TGTGCCTGGAGTCCCTCGGACTACTATGGGCTTTACGAGCAGTACTTC. Variable domain in full (rest from reference TRBV30 and TRBJ2-7): SQTIHQWPATLVQPVGSPLSLECTVEGTSNPNLYWYRQAAGRGLQLLFYSVGIGQISSEVPQNLSASRPQDRQFILSSKKLLLSDSGFYLCAWSPSDYYGLYEQYFGPGTRLTVT.

In regard to this clone: A junction boundary mismatches the germline segment, possibly from a read error. The chain has TRBV3-1 (or the pseudogene TRBV3-2) and TRBJ1-4, with a weak D call TRBD1 (6 bases). CDR3 length equals 16 residues. Germline CDR1 and CDR2: LGHDT and YNNKEL (reference sequence). CDR3 sequence reads: CASSHCTEDSPGKLLF. CDR3 nucleotides: TGTGCCAGCAGCCATTGTACCGAGGACAGCCCAGGAAAACTGCTTTTT.

The chain links TRBV19 to TRBJ2-6; D possibly corresponds to TRBD1 (6 bases). V shed 5 bases and J shed 2 bases, with 10 bases lying between them. Germline loops: CDR1 LNHDA, CDR2 SQIVND (reference sequence). This CDR3 region has 15 residues. This CDR3 reads CASSHRTAGANVLTF. In nucleotides, the CDR3 is TGTGCCAGTAGTCACCGGACAGCTGGGGCCAACGTCCTGACTTTC.

V and J are TRBV27 and TRBJ2-7, with a possible D match to TRBD2 (7 bases). CDR1 is MNHEY, CDR2 SMNVEV, per germline (reference sequence). The CDR3 is 15 residues long. Trimming removed 8 bases from V and 1 base from J, with 18 bases in between. In DNA form, the CDR3 reads TGTGCCAGCGCCCTGCTCAGGGGACTATCCTACGAGCAGTACTTC. As protein: CASALLRGLSYEQYF.

The chain is built from TRBV20-1 and TRBJ2-1, with 16 positions matching TRBD2. Germline V gene data show CDR1 as DFQATT and CDR2 as SNEGSKA (reference sequence). With 3 bases clipped from V and 6 bases from J, the junction kept 8 bases outside the gene matches. The CDR3 is 17 amino acids. In DNA form, the CDR3 reads TGCAGTGCTAGTCCCGGGACTAGCGGGAGGGCGTCCAATGAGCAGTTCTTC. This gives the protein CSASPGTSGRASNEQFF.

The chain carries TRBV7-9 and TRBJ1-1, with TRBD1 matching over 7 bases. Germline CDR1 is SEHNR and CDR2 is FQNEAQ (reference sequence). This CDR3 has 16 amino acids. Losses at the gene ends were 5 bases for V and 0 bases for J; bases not matched to a gene: 9. The CDR3 sequence: CASSPLTGIMNTEAFF. In DNA form, the CDR3 reads TGTGCCAGCAGCCCCTTGACAGGGATCATGAACACTGAAGCTTTCTTT. The full variable domain, in which reference TRBV7-9 and TRBJ1-1 provide the parts outside the CDR3, is DTGVSQNPRHKITKRGQNVTFRCDPISEHNRLYWYRQTLGQGPEFLTYFQNEAQLEKSRLLSDRFSAERPKGSFSTLEIQRTEQGDSAMYLCASSPLTGIMNTEAFFGQGTRLTVV.

The rearrangement links TRBV10-3 to TRBJ2-1; a possible D gene is TRBD1 (7 bases). This CDR3 has 11 residues. The germline V gene encodes CDR1 ENHRY and CDR2 SYGVKD. V lost 6 bases and J lost 8, with 8 bases in between. CDR3 region: CAISRGDEQFF. CDR3 DNA sequence: TGTGCCATCAGCAGGGGGGATGAGCAGTTCTTC.

This chain links TRBV3-1 (or the pseudogene TRBV3-2) with TRBJ1-5; D not certain. V lost 1 base to trimming and J lost 3 bases, with 7 bases between them. The germline gives CDR1 LGHDT, CDR2 YNNKEL (reference sequence). The CDR3 runs 14 residues. The CDR3 DNA reads as TGTGCCAGCAGCCAAGGACAATCCAATCAGCCCCAGCATTTT. Translated: CASSQGQSNQPQHF.

CDR3 bases: TGTGCCACCAGTGATTTGGAGGATACGCAGTATTTT. It translates to CATSDLEDTQYF. The V and J genes are TRBV24-1 and TRBJ2-3; D unresolved. Trimming removed 0 bases from V and 6 bases from J, with 3 bases in between. The CDR3 has 12 residues. Germline CDR1 is KGHDR and CDR2 is SFDVKD.

The gene calls are TRBV7-3 and TRBJ2-1, with 7 bases aligning to TRBD1. CDR1 SGHTA and CDR2 FQGTGA come from the germline V gene. V lost 4 bases to trimming and J lost 5 bases; unmatched junction nucleotides: 2. The CDR3 runs 13 residues. This CDR3 is CASSSGTDNEQFF. CDR3 DNA sequence: TGTGCCAGCAGCTCCGGGACAGACAATGAGCAGTTCTTC.

V and J are TRBV7-9 and TRBJ2-7; D may be TRBD1 (6 bases). Germline V gene data show CDR1 as SEHNR and CDR2 as FQNEAQ (reference sequence). This CDR3 is built from 12 residues. Trimming cost V 7 bases and J 3 bases, with 10 bases left between them. In DNA form, the CDR3 reads TGTGCCAGCATCGGGGACAACTACGAGCAGTACTTC. Encoded protein: CASIGDNYEQYF.

The rearrangement links TRBV9 to TRBJ1-3; possible D gene TRBD1, 5 bases. V was pared by 0 bases and J by 0 bases, with 13 bases between. Looked up from germline, CDR1 is SGDLS and CDR2 is YYNGEE. This CDR3 contains 17 residues. The CDR3 DNA reads TGTGCCAGCAGCGTAGACTGGGGCACAGGCTCTGGAAACACCATATATTTT. It specifies CASSVDWGTGSGNTIYF.

The chain employs TRBV28 and TRBJ1-6; D call uncertain. The CDR3 is 15 amino acids. Germline-derived CDR1 and CDR2 are MDHEN and SYDVKM. V lost 5 bases, J lost 13 bases, and 21 bases lay in between. The CDR3 reads CASSPLGRSSLPLHF. CDR3 nucleotides: TGTGCCAGCAGTCCTCTTGGCAGGTCGAGTTTGCCCCTCCACTTT.

The genes are TRBV4-1 and TRBJ2-5; tentative D call: TRBD2 (7 bases). CDR1 is MGHRA, CDR2 YSYEKL, per germline. Trimming took 0 bases from V and 5 from J, leaving 19 bases between them. The CDR3 totals 17 residues. In nucleotides, the CDR3 is TGCGCCAGCAGCCAAGAAGCATTGGCGGGGGCGGGGGAGACCCAGTACTTC. It specifies CASSQEALAGAGETQYF.

The chain is built from TRBV6-5 and TRBJ1-2; a possible D gene is TRBD1 (6 bases). The CDR3 sequence is 15 residues long. V was shortened by 5 bases and J by 1 base, with 14 bases between the two germline ends. In germline, CDR1 is MNHEY, CDR2 SVGAGI. The CDR3 DNA reads TGTGCCAGCAGTACCCCGACAGGTTATAACTATGGCTACACCTTC. Its protein product is CASSTPTGYNYGYTF.

This chain connects TRBV28 to TRBJ1-2, with 10 bases matching TRBD1. CDR1 MDHEN and CDR2 SYDVKM come from the germline V gene. J was trimmed by 2 bases and V by 7 bases; bases with no gene match: 7. This CDR3 comprises 15 residues. CDR3 in DNA: TGTGCCAGCAAACCTCCGGGACAGGGGAACTATGGCTACACCTTC. As protein: CASKPPGQGNYGYTF.

The rearrangement uses TRBV27 and TRBJ2-7, with D possibly TRBD2 on 7 matching bases. The CDR3 is 15 amino acids. In germline, CDR1 is MNHEY, CDR2 SMNVEV (reference sequence). V was trimmed by 4 bases and J by 3 bases, leaving 16 bases between them. The CDR3 loop is CASSSPGGAVYEQYF. The CDR3, as DNA: TGTGCCAGCAGTTCTCCTGGGGGGGCCGTCTACGAGCAGTACTTC.

V and J are TRBV9 and TRBJ2-3; 9 nucleotides line up with TRBD2. The CDR3 is 15 amino acids. J lost 8 bases, V lost 0 bases, and 7 bases had no gene match. CDR1 is SGDLS, CDR2 YYNGEE, per germline. The CDR3: CASSVGGLARGTQYF. CDR3 DNA: TGTGCCAGCAGCGTAGGGGGACTAGCTAGGGGTACGCAGTATTTT.

The chain joins TRBV11-3 to TRBJ2-1; 9 bases line up with TRBD2. Trimming took 3 bases from V and 12 from J; bases not matched to a gene: 18. Per the germline V gene, CDR1 is SGHNT and CDR2 is YENEEA. The CDR3 runs to 17 residues. The CDR3 DNA reads TGTGCCAGCAGCTTGGATGGCGCTAGCGGGACCGGTTCGGCGCAGTTCTTC. Its protein product is CASSLDGASGTGSAQFF.

The chain carries TRBV28 and TRBJ1-2, with 7 bases aligning to TRBD1. CDR3 length: 16 residues. Unmatched junction bases numbered 9, after V lost 5 bases and J lost 0 bases. Germline V lookup: CDR1 MDHEN, CDR2 SYDVKM. CDR3 nucleotides: TGTGCCAGCAGTCCGCTCGTTGACAGGGCTAACTATGGCTACACCTTC. It yields the protein CASSPLVDRANYGYTF.

The sample holds a few counts of this clone. The V and J genes are TRBV7-9 and TRBJ1-2; 9 positions agree with TRBD1. This CDR3 is 15 amino acids long. Germline V gene data show CDR1 as SEHNR and CDR2 as FQNEAQ (reference sequence). V shed 5 bases and J 6 bases; nucleotides not matched to a gene: 10. The CDR3, as DNA: TGTGCCAGCAGCCACGGGGGACAGGGAGGAGATGGCTACACCTTC. This encodes CASSHGGQGGDGYTF.

J is TRBJ2-7 and V is TRBV5-4, with 7 bases aligning to TRBD1. The V gene end was trimmed by 3 bases and the J gene end by 2 bases; junction bases not matched to a gene: 11. The germline gives CDR1 SGHNT, CDR2 YYREEE (reference sequence). The CDR3 has 16 residues. The CDR3 nucleotides are TGTGCCAGCAGCTCGGAGAGGGGGCGAAGAACCTACGAGCAGTACTTC. This encodes CASSSERGRRTYEQYF.

This chain links TRBV7-9 with TRBJ1-2; TRBD1 matches 10 bases. V lost 5 bases, J lost 1 base, and 4 bases stayed unmatched. The germline CDR1 and CDR2 sequences are SEHNR and FQNEAQ (reference sequence). CDR3 length equals 15 residues. The CDR3 loop reads CASSPGTGDNYGYTF. As DNA, the CDR3 is TGTGCCAGCAGCCCTGGGACAGGGGATAACTATGGCTACACCTTC.